This T cell receptor beta chain was found in a study of cytomegalovirus exposure and HLA in healthy donors. PCR amplification relied on 60 Vbeta primers (plus 13 Jbeta primers). The assay was immunoSEQ multiplex PCR, and TCRdb's table has in-frame clones only and misses some. The sample lists more than 50,000 clones, approximately 85% seen once, with about 11% in the top ten. From germline, CDR1 is MNHEY and CDR2 SMNVEV (reference sequence). The V gene end was trimmed by 6 bases and the J gene end by 6 bases; junction bases not matched to a gene: 7. The CDR3 is 13 residues long. The chain links TRBV27 to TRBJ2-7; 8 nucleotides match TRBD1. The origin of this receptor is a female donor in good health and CMV-seronegative. The sample consisted of PBMCs. The chain's CDR3 is CASRHGQGLEQYF. CDR3 sequence (DNA): TGTGCCAGCAGACATGGACAGGGCCTCGAGCAGTACTTC.